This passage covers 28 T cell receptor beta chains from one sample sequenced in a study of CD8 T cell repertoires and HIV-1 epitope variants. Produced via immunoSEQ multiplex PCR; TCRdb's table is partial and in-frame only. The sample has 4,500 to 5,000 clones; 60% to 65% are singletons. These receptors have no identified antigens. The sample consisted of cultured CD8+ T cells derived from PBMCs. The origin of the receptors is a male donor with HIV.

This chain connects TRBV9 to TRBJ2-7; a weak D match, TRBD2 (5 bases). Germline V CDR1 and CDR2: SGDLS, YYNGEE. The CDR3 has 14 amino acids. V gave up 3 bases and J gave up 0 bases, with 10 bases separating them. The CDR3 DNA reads TGTGCCAGCAGCGCCGCCGGGGACTCCTACGAGCAGTACTTC. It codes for CASSAAGDSYEQYF.

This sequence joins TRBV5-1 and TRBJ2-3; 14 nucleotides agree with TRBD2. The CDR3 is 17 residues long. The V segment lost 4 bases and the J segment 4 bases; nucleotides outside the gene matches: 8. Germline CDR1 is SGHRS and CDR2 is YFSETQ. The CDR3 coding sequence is TGCGCCAGCAGCGCACGACTAGCGGGAGGGGCCCCAGATACGCAGTATTTT. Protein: CASSARLAGGAPDTQYF.

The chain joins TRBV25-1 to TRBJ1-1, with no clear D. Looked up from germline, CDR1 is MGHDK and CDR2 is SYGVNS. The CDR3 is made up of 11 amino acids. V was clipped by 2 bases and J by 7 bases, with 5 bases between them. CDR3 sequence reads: CASSERVEAFF. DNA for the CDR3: TGTGCCAGCAGTGAACGTGTTGAAGCTTTCTTT. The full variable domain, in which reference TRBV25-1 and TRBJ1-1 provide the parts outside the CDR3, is EADIYQTPRYLVIGTGKKITLECSQTMGHDKMYWYQQDPGMELHLIHYSYGVNSTEKGDLSSESTVSRIRTEHFPLTLESARPSHTSQYLCASSERVEAFFGQGTRLTVV.

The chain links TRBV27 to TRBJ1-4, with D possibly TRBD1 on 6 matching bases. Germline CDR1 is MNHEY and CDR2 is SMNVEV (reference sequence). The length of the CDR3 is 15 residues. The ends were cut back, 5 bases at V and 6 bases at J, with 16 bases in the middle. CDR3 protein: CASSPWTDEDEKLFF. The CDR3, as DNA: TGTGCCAGCAGTCCTTGGACAGATGAGGATGAAAAACTGTTTTTT.

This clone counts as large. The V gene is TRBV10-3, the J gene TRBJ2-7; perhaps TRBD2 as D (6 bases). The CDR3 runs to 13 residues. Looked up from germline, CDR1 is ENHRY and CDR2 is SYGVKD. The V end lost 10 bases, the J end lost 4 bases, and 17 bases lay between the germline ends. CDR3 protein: CATLGDSTYEQYF. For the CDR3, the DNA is TGTGCCACCCTAGGGGACTCTACTTACGAGCAGTACTTC.

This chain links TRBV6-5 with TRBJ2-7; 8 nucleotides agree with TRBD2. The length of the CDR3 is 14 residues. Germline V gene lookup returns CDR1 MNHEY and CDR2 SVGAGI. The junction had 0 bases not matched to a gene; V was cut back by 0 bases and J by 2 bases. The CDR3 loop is CASSYSTSAYEQYF. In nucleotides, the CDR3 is TGTGCCAGCAGTTACTCGACTAGCGCCTACGAGCAGTACTTC.

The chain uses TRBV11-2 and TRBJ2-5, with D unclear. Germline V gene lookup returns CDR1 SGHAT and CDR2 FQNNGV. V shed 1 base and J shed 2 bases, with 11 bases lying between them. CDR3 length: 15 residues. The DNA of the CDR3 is TGTGCCAGCAGCTTAGGGCGAGAACTACAAGAGACCCAGTACTTC. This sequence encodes CASSLGRELQETQYF.

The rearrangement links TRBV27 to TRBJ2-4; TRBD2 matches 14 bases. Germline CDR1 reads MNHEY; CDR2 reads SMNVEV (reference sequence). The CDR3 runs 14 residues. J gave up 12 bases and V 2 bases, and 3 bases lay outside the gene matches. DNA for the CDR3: TGTGCCAGCAGTTTAGGGACTAGCGGGAGTAATCAGTACTTC. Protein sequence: CASSLGTSGSNQYF.

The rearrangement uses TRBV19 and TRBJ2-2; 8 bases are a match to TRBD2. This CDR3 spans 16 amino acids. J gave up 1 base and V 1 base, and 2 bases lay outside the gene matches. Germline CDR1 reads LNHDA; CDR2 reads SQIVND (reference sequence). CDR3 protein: CASSIGLAGNTGELFF. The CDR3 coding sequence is TGTGCCAGTAGTATAGGCCTAGCGGGGAACACCGGGGAGCTGTTTTTT.

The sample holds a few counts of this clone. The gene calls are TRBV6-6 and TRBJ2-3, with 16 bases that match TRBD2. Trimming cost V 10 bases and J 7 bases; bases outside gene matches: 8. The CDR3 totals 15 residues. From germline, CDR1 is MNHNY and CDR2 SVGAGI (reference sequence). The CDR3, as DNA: TGTGCCACCCTAAGGGGACTAGCGGGAGGGAATACGCAGTATTTT. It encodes CATLRGLAGGNTQYF.

The CDR3 loop reads CASSLLGQGDEQFF. CDR3 nucleotide sequence: TGTGCCAGCAGTTTACTAGGGCAGGGAGATGAGCAGTTCTTC. The chain has TRBV27 and TRBJ2-1, with D possibly called TRBD1 or TRBD2 (5 bases each). Germline V CDR1 and CDR2: MNHEY, SMNVEV (reference sequence). The CDR3 loop spans 14 amino acids. The V end lost 2 bases, the J end lost 8 bases, and 13 bases lay between the germline ends.

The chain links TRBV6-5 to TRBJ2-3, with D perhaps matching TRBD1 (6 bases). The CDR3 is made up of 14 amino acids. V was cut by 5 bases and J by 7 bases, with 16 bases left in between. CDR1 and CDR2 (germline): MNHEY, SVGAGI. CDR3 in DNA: TGTGCCAGCAGTGAATCGGACAGACACTATACGCAGTATTTT. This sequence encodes CASSESDRHYTQYF.

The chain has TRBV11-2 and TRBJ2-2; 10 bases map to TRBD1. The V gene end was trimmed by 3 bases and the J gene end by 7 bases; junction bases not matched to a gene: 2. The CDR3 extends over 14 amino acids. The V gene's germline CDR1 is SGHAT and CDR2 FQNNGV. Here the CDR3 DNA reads TGTGCCAGCAGCTTCGGGACAGGGGTCGGGGAGCTGTTTTTT. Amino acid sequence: CASSFGTGVGELFF.

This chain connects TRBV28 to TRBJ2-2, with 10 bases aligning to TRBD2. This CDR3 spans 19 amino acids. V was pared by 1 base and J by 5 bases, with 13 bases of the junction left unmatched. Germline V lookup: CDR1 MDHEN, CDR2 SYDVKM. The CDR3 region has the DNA TGTGCCAGCAGTTTATACTGGGAATTAGCGGGAGGCGGAACCGGGGAGCTGTTTTTT. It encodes CASSLYWELAGGGTGELFF. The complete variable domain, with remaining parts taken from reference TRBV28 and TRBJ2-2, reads DVKVTQSSRYLVKRTGEKVFLECVQDMDHENMFWYRQDPGLGLRLIYFSYDVKMKEKGDIPEGYSVSREKKERFSLILESASTNQTSMYLCASSLYWELAGGGTGELFFGEGSRLTVL.

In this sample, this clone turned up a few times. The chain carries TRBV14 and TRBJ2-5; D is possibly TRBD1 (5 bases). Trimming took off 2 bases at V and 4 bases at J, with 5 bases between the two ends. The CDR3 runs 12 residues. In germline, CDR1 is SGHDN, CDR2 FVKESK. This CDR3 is CASSQQGETQYF. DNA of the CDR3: TGTGCCAGCAGCCAACAGGGAGAGACCCAGTACTTC. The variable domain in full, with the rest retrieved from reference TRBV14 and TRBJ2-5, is EAGVTQFPSHSVIEKGQTVTLRCDPISGHDNLYWYRRVMGKEIKFLLHFVKESKQDESGMPNNRFLAERTGGTYSTLKVQPAELEDSGVYFCASSQQGETQYFGPGTRLLVL.

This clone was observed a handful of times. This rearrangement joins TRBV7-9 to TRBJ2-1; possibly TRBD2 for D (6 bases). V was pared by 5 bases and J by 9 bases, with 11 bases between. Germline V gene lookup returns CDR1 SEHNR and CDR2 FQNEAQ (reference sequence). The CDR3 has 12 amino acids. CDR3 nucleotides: TGTGCCAGCAGCCCCACCGGGGGTGAGCAGTTCTTC. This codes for CASSPTGGEQFF. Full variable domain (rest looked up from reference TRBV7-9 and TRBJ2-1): DTGVSQNPRHKITKRGQNVTFRCDPISEHNRLYWYRQTLGQGPEFLTYFQNEAQLEKSRLLSDRFSAERPKGSFSTLEIQRTEQGDSAMYLCASSPTGGEQFFGPGTRLTVL.

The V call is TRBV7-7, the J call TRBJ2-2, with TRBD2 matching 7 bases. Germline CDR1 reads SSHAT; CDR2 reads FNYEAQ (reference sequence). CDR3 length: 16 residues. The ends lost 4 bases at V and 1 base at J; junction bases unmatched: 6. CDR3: CASSSFPGGNTGELFF. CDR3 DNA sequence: TGTGCCAGCAGCTCTTTTCCGGGGGGGAACACCGGGGAGCTGTTTTTT. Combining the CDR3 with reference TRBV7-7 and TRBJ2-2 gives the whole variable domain GAGVSQSPRYKVTKRGQDVTLRCDPISSHATLYWYQQALGQGPEFLTYFNYEAQPDKSGLPSDRFSAERPEGSISTLTIQRTEQRDSAMYRCASSSFPGGNTGELFFGEGSRLTVL.

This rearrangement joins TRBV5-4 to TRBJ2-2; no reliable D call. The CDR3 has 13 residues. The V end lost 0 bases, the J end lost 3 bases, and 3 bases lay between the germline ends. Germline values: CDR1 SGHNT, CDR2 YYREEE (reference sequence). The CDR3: CASSLADTGELFF. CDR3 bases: TGTGCCAGCAGCTTGGCCGACACCGGGGAGCTGTTTTTT.

DNA of the CDR3: TGCGCCAGCAGCGACGGGGTGGCGAACACCGGGGAGCTGTTTTTT. Protein sequence: CASSDGVANTGELFF. The chain employs TRBV5-1 and TRBJ2-2; D might be TRBD2 (5 bases). This CDR3 spans 15 amino acids. The V gene's germline CDR1 is SGHRS and CDR2 YFSETQ. V lost 4 bases, J lost 0 bases, and 10 bases lay in between.

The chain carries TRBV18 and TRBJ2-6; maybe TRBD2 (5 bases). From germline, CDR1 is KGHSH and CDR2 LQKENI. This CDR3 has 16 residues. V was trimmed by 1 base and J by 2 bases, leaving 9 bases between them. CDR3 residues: CASSPQGVAGANVLTF. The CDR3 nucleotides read TGTGCCAGCTCACCACAGGGAGTTGCTGGGGCCAACGTCCTGACTTTC.

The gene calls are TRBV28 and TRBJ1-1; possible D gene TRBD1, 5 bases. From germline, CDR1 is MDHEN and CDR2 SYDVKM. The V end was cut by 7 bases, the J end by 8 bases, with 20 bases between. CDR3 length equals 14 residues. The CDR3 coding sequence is TGTGCCAGCACCCCTGGGGCACGGGTGCCCGAAGCTTTCTTT. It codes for CASTPGARVPEAFF. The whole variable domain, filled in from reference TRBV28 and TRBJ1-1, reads DVKVTQSSRYLVKRTGEKVFLECVQDMDHENMFWYRQDPGLGLRLIYFSYDVKMKEKGDIPEGYSVSREKKERFSLILESASTNQTSMYLCASTPGARVPEAFFGQGTRLTVV.

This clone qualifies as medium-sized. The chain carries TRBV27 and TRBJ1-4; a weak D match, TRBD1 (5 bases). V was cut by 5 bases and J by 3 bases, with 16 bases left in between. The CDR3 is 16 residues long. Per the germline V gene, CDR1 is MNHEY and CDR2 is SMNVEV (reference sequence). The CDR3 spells CASSPLAAGSNEKLFF. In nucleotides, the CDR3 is TGTGCCAGCAGTCCCCTAGCGGCAGGGTCTAATGAAAAACTGTTTTTT.

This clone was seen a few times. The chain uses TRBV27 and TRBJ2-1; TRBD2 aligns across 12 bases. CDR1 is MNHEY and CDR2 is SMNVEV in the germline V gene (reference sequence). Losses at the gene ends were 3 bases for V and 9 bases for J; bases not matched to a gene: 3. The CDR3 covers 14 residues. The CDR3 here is CASSLLAGGSEQFF. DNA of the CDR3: TGTGCCAGCAGTTTGCTAGCGGGGGGGAGTGAGCAGTTCTTC.

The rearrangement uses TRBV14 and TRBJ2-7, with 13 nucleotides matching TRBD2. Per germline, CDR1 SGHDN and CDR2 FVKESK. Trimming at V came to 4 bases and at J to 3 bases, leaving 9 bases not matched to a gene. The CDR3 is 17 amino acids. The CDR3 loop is CASSPSLTSGRDYEQYF. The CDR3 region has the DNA TGTGCCAGCAGCCCATCCCTTACTAGCGGGAGGGACTACGAGCAGTACTTC.

DNA of the CDR3: TGCGCCAGCAGCCAAGAGTCGGTC. The encoded protein is CASSQESV. The chain is built from TRBV4-3 and TRBJ2-7; unclear D gene. The CDR3 is 8 amino acids. From germline, CDR1 is LGHNA and CDR2 YSLEER.

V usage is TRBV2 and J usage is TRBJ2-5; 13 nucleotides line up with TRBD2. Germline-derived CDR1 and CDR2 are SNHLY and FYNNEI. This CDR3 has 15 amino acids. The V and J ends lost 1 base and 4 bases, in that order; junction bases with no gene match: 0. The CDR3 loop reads CASSEGLAGGETQYF. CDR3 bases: TGTGCCAGCAGTGAAGGACTAGCGGGAGGAGAGACCCAGTACTTC. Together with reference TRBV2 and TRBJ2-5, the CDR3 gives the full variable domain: EPEVTQTPSHQVTQMGQEVILRCVPISNHLYFYWYRQILGQKVEFLVSFYNNEISEKSEIFDDQFSVERPDGSNFTLKIRSTKLEDSAMYFCASSEGLAGGETQYFGPGTRLLVL.

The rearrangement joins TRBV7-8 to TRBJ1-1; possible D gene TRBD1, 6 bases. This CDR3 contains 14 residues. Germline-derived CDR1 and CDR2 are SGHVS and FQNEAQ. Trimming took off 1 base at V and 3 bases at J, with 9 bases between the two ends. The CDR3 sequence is CASSLGTEDTEAFF. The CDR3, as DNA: TGTGCCAGCAGCTTAGGGACAGAGGACACTGAAGCTTTCTTT. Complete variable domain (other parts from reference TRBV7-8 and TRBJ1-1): GAGVSQSPRYKVAKRGQDVALRCDPISGHVSLFWYQQALGQGPEFLTYFQNEAQLDKSGLPSDRFFAERPEGSVSTLKIQRTQQEDSAVYLCASSLGTEDTEAFFGQGTRLTVV.

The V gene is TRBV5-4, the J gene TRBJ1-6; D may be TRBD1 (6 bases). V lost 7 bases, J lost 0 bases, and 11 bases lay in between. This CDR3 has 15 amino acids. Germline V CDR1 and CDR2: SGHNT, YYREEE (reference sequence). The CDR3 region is CASQTGSSYNSPLHF. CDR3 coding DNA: TGTGCCAGCCAAACAGGGAGCTCCTATAATTCACCCCTCCACTTT. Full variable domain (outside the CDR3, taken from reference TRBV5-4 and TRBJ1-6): ETGVTQSPTHLIKTRGQQVTLRCSSQSGHNTVSWYQQALGQGPQFIFQYYREEENGRGNFPPRFSGLQFPNYSSELNVNALELDDSALYLCASQTGSSYNSPLHFGNGTRLTVT.